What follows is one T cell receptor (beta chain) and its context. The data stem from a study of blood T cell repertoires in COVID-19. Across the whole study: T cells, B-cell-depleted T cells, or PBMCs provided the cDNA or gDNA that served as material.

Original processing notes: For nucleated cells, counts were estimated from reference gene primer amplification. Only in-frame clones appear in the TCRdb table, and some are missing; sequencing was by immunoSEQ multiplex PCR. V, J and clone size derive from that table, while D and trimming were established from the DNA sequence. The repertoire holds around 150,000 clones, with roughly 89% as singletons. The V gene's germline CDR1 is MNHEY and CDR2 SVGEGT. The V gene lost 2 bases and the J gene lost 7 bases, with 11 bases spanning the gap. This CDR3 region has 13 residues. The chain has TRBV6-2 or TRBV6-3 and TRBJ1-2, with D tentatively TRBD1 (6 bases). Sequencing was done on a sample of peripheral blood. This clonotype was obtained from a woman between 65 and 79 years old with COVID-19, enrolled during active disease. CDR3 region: CASSYNRDGGYTF. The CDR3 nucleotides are TGTGCCAGCAGTTACAACAGGGACGGTGGCTACACCTTC.